This paragraph covers one T cell receptor (beta chain) sequence. Antigen specificity is unknown. V lost 4 bases to trimming and J lost 5 bases, with 16 bases between them. This CDR3 is 14 amino acids long. Germline V lookup: CDR1 SGDLS, CDR2 YYNGEE. The sample originates from a study of resident and recirculating memory T cells in vitiligo. Patients' lesions had not changed for the previous 6 months. TCRdb's copy holds only in-frame clones and misses some; the assay was immunoSEQ multiplex PCR. This table has around 70,000 clones, about nine tenths appearing once. Regarding the study as a whole: No single dominant TCR clone appeared; lesion clonality varied.

The rearrangement uses TRBV9 and TRBJ2-7; D possibly corresponds to TRBD2 (5 bases). The sequenced material came from blood. The sequence was obtained from a male donor with vitiligo. The CDR3 nucleotides read TGTGCCAGCAGCTTCCCTACTAGTTTCCACGAGCAGTACTTC. Translating it yields CASSFPTSFHEQYF.